By share of the sample, the clone carrying this T cell receptor beta chain is medium-sized. Antigen unknown. Rearranged V-D-J TRB sequences were amplified with a mixed TRB-A/B primer pool. TCRdb recomputed calls from the multiplex PCR reads with MiXCR, one row per CDR3 protein. The table includes 1,000 to 1,500 distinct CDR3 sequences, about 26% detected once. This sample stems from a study of T cell repertoires in aging, cancer and after chemotherapy. Study findings and constraints: Age-matched healthy donors had significantly more diverse, less clonal blood TCR repertoires than untreated cancer patients. These repertoire data do not allow conclusions about immunological memory after chemotherapy.

The template was genomic DNA from peripheral blood, not RNA. The CDR3 covers 15 residues. Trimming removed 4 bases from V and 4 bases from J; junction bases left unmatched: 3. CDR1 is SGHNT, CDR2 YYREEE, per germline (reference sequence). The sequence was collected from a human donor with a blood cancer. The chain combines TRBV5-4 with TRBJ2-5, with 14 bases matching TRBD2. The sequencing sample was made of blood. DNA for the CDR3: TGTGCCAGCAGCGTGACTAGCGGGAGGGCAGAGACCCAGTACTTC. Its translation: CASSVTSGRAETQYF.